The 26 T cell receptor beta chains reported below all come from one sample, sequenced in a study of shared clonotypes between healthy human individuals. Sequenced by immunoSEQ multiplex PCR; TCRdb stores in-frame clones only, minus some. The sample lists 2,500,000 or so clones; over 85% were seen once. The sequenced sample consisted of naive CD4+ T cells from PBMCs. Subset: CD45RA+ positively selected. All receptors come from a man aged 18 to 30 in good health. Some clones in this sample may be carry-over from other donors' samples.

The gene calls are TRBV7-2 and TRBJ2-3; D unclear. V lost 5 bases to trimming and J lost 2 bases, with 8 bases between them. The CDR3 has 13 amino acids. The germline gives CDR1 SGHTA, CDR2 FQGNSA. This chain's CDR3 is CASSPTNTDTQYF. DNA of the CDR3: TGTGCCAGCAGCCCAACAAACACAGATACGCAGTATTTT.

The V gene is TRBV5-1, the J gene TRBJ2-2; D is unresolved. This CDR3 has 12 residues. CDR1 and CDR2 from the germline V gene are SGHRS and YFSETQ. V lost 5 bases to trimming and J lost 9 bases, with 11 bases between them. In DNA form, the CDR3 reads TGCGCCAGCAGTTCTCTGTGGAGGGAGCTGTTTTTT. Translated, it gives CASSSLWRELFF.

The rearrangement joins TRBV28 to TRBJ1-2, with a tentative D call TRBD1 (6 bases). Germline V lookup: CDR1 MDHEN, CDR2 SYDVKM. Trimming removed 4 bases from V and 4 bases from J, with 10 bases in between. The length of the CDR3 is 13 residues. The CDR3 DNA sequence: TGTGCCAGCAGTTCCGGGACACTCTATGGCTACACCTTC. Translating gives CASSSGTLYGYTF.

The CDR3 sequence is CSVVGGGEFGHYGYTF. The CDR3 DNA sequence: TGCAGCGTTGTAGGTGGAGGGGAATTTGGTCACTATGGCTACACCTTC. The chain employs TRBV29-1 and TRBJ1-2; TRBD1 might be the D (5 bases). The CDR3 runs to 16 residues. Germline CDR1 SQVTM, CDR2 ANQGSEA. V lost 4 bases to trimming and J lost 3 bases, with 21 bases between them.

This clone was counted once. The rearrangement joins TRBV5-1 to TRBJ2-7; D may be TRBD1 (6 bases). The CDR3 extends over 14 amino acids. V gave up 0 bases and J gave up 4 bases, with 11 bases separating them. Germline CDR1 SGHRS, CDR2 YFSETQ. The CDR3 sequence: CASSLGSQGYEQYF. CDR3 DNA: TGCGCCAGCAGCTTGGGGTCACAGGGATACGAGCAGTACTTC.

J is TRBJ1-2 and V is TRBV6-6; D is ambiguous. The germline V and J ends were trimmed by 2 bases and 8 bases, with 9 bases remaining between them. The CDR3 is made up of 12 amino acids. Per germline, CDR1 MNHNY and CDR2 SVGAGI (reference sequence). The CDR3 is CASSYAGSGYTF. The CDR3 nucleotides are TGTGCCAGCAGTTACGCGGGGTCCGGCTACACCTTC.

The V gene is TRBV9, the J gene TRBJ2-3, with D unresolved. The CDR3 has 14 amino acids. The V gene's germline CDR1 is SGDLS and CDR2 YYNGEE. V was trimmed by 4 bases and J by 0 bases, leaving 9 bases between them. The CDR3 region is CASSRVPSTDTQYF. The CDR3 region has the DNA TGTGCCAGCAGCCGGGTTCCTAGCACAGATACGCAGTATTTT.

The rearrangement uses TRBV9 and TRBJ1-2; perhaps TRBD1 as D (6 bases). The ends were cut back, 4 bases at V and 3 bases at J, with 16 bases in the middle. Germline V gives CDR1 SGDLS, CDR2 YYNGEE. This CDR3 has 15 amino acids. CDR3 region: CASSTWGGADYGYTF. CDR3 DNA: TGTGCCAGCAGCACCTGGGGGGGCGCTGACTATGGCTACACCTTC.

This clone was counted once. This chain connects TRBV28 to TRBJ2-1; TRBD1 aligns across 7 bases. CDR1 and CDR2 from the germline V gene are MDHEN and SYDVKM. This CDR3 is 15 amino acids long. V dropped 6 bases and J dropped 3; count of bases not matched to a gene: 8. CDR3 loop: CASSEGTAGYNEQFF. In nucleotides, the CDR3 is TGTGCCAGCAGCGAAGGGACAGCTGGCTACAATGAGCAGTTCTTC.

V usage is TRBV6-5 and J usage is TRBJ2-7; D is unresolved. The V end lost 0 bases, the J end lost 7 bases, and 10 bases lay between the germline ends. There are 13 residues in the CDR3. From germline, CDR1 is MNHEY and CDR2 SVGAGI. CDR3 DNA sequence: TGTGCCAGCAGTTACTCGATGTTGGGAGAGCAGTACTTC. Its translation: CASSYSMLGEQYF.

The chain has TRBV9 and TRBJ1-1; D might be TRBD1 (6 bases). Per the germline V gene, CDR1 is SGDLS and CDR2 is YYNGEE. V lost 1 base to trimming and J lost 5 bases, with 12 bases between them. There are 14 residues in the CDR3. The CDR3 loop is CASSVQGRGTEAFF. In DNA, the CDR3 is TGTGCCAGCAGCGTACAGGGGCGGGGGACTGAAGCTTTCTTT.

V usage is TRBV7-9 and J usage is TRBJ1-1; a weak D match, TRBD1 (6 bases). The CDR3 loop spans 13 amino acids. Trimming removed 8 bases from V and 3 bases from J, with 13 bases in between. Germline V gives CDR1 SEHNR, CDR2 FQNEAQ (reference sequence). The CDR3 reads CASGYRTDTEAFF. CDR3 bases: TGTGCCAGCGGCTATAGGACAGACACTGAAGCTTTCTTT. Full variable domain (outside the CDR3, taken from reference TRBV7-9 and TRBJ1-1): DTGVSQNPRHKITKRGQNVTFRCDPISEHNRLYWYRQTLGQGPEFLTYFQNEAQLEKSRLLSDRFSAERPKGSFSTLEIQRTEQGDSAMYLCASGYRTDTEAFFGQGTRLTVV.

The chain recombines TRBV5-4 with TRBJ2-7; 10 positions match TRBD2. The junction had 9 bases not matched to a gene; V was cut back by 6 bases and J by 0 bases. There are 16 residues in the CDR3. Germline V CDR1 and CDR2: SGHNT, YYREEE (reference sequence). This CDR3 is CASTLGLAGDSYEQYF. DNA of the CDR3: TGTGCCAGCACCCTGGGGCTAGCGGGAGACTCCTACGAGCAGTACTTC. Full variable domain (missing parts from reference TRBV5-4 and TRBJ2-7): ETGVTQSPTHLIKTRGQQVTLRCSSQSGHNTVSWYQQALGQGPQFIFQYYREEENGRGNFPPRFSGLQFPNYSSELNVNALELDDSALYLCASTLGLAGDSYEQYFGPGTRLTVT.

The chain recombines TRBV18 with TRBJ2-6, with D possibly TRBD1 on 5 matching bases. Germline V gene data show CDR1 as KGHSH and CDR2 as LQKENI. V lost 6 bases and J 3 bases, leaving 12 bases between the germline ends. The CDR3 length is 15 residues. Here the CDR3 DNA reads TGTGCCAGCTCCCAGGGTACCGGTGGGGCCAACGTCCTGACTTTC. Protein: CASSQGTGGANVLTF. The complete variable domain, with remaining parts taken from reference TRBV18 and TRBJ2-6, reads NAGVMQNPRHLVRRRGQEARLRCSPMKGHSHVYWYRQLPEEGLKFMVYLQKENIIDESGMPKERFSAEFPKEGPSILRIQQVVRGDSAAYFCASSQGTGGANVLTFGAGSRLTVL.

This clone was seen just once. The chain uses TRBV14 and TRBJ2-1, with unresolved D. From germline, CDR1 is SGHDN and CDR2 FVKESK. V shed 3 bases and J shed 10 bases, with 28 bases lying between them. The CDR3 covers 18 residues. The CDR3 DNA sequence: TGTGCCAGCAGCCATCTCGAAAGATTTGAATCGGAGCTACTCGAGCAGTTCTTC. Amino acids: CASSHLERFESELLEQFF.

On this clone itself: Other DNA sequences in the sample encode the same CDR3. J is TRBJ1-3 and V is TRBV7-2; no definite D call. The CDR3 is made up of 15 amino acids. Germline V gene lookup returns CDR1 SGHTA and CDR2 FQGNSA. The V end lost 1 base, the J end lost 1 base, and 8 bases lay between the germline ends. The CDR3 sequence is CASSLEWGSGNTIYF. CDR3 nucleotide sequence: TGTGCCAGCAGCTTAGAGTGGGGATCTGGAAACACCATATATTTT. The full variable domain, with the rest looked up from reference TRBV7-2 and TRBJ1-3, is GAGVSQSPSNKVTEKGKDVELRCDPISGHTALYWYRQSLGQGLEFLIYFQGNSAPDKSGLPSDRFSAERTGGSVSTLTIQRTQQEDSAVYLCASSLEWGSGNTIYFGEGSWLTVV.

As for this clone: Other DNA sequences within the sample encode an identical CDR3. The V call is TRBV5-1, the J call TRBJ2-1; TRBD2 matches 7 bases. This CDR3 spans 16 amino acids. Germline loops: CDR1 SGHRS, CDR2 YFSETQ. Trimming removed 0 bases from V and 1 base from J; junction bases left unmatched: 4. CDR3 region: CASSLVAGASYNEQFF. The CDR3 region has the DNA TGCGCCAGCAGCTTGGTGGCGGGAGCATCCTACAATGAGCAGTTCTTC.

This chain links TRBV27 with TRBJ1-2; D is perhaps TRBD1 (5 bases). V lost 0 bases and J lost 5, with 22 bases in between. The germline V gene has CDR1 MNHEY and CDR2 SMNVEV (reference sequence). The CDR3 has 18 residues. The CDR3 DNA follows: TGTGCCAGCAGTTTATCGATTTTGGGGGAGGGGCCCTCTTATGGCTACACCTTC. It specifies CASSLSILGEGPSYGYTF.

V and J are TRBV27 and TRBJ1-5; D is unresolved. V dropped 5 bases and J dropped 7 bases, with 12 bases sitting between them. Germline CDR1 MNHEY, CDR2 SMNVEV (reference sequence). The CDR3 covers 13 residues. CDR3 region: CASSPRLGQPQHF. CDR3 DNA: TGTGCCAGCAGTCCCCGGCTGGGGCAGCCCCAGCATTTT.

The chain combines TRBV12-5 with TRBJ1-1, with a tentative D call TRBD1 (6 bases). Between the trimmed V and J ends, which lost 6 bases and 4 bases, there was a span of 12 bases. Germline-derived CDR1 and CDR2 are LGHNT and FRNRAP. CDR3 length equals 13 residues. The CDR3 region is CASGEGGSTEAFF. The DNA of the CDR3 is TGTGCTAGTGGGGAGGGGGGGAGCACTGAAGCTTTCTTT.

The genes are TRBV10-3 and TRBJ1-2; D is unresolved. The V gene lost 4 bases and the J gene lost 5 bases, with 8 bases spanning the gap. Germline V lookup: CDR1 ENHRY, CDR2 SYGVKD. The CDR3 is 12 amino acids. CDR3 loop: CAISGENYGYTF. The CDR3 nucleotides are TGTGCCATCAGTGGGGAGAATTATGGCTACACCTTC.

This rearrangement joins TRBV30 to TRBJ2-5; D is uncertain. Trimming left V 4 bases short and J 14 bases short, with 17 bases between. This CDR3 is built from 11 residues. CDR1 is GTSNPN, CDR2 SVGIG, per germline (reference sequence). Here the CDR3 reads CAWISRISPYF. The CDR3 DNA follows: TGTGCCTGGATTTCAAGAATCAGCCCCTACTTC.

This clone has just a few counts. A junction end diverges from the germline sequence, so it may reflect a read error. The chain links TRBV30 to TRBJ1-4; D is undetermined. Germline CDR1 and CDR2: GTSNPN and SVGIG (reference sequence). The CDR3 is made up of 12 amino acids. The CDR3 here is CAWTAHNEKLFF. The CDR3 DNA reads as TGTGCTTGGACGGCGCATAATGAAAAACTGTTTTTT.

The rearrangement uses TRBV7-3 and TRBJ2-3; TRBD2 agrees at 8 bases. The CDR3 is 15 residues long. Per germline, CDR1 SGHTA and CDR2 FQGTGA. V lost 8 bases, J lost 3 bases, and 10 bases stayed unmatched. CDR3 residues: CASGVTGGPTDTQYF. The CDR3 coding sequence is TGTGCCAGCGGGGTTACGGGAGGGCCTACAGATACGCAGTATTTT.

The DNA for the CDR3 is TGTGCCAGCAGCGCCCCCGACAGGGGCAACATTCAGTACTTC. Its protein is CASSAPDRGNIQYF. The chain uses TRBV9 and TRBJ2-4, with TRBD1 matching 8 bases. There are 14 residues in the CDR3. The V and J ends lost 3 bases and 7 bases, in that order; junction bases with no gene match: 6. In germline, CDR1 is SGDLS, CDR2 YYNGEE. The full variable domain, completed using reference TRBV9 and TRBJ2-4, is DSGVTQTPKHLITATGQRVTLRCSPRSGDLSVYWYQQSLDQGLQFLIQYYNGEERAKGNILERFSAQQFPDLHSELNLSSLELGDSALYFCASSAPDRGNIQYFGAGTRLSVL.

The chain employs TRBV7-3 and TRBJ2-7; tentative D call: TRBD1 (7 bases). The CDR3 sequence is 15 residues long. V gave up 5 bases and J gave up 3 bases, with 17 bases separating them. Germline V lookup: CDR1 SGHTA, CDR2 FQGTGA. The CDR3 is CASSRSGGTLYEQYF. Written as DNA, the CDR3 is TGTGCCAGCAGCCGATCAGGGGGGACCCTCTACGAGCAGTACTTC. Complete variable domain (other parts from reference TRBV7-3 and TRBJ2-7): GAGVSQTPSNKVTEKGKYVELRCDPISGHTALYWYRQSLGQGPEFLIYFQGTGAADDSGLPNDRFFAVRPEGSVSTLKIQRTERGDSAVYLCASSRSGGTLYEQYFGPGTRLTVT.